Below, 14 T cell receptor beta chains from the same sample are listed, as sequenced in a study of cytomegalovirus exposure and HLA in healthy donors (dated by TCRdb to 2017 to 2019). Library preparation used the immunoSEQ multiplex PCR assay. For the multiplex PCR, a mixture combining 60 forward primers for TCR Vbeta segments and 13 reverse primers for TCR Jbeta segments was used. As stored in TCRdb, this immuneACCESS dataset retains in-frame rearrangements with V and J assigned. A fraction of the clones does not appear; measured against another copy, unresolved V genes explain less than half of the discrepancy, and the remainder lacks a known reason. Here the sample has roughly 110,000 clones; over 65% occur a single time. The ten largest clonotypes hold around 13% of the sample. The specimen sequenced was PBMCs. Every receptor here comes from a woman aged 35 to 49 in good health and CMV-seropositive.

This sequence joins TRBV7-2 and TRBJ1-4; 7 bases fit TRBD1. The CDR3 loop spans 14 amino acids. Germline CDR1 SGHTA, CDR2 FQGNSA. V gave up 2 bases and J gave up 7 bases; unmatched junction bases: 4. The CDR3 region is CASSLFPGGEKLFF. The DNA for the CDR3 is TGTGCCAGCAGCTTATTTCCAGGGGGTGAAAAACTGTTTTTT.

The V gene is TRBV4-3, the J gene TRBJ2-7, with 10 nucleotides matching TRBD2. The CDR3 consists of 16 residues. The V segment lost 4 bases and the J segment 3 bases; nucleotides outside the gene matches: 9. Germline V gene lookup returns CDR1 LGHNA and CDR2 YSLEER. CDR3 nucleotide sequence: TGCGCCAGCAGCCTATACTTAGGGACTAGCGTCTACGAGCAGTACTTC. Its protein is CASSLYLGTSVYEQYF.

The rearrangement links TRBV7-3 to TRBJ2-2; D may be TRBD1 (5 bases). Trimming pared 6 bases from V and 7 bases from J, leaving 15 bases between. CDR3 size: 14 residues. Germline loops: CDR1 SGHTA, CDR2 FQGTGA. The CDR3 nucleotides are TGTGCCAGCAGAACAATCGAAAGGGGCGGGGAGCTGTTTTTT. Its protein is CASRTIERGGELFF.

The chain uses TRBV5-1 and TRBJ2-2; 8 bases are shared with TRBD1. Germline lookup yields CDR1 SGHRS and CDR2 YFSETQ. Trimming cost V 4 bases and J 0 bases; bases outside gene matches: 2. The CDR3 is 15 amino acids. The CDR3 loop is CASSTQGANTGELFF. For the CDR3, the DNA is TGCGCCAGCAGCACACAGGGGGCGAACACCGGGGAGCTGTTTTTT.

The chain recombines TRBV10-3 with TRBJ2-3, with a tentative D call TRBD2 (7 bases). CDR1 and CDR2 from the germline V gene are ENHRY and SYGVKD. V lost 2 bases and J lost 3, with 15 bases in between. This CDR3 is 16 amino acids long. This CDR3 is CAISELEGGQTDTQYF. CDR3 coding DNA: TGTGCCATCAGTGAGCTAGAGGGGGGGCAGACAGATACGCAGTATTTT.

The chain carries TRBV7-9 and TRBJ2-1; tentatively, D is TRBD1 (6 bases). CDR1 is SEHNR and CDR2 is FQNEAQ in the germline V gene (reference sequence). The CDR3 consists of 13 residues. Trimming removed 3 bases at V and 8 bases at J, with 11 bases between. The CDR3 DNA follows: TGTGCCAGCAGCTTGGCAGGGGCCGATGAGCAGTTCTTC. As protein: CASSLAGADEQFF.

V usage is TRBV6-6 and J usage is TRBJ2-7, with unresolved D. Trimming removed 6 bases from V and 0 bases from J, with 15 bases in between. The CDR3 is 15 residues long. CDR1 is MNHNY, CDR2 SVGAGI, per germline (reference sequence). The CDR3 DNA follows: TGTGCCAGCAGCCTAGATGCCCGGATCTCCTACGAGCAGTACTTC. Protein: CASSLDARISYEQYF.

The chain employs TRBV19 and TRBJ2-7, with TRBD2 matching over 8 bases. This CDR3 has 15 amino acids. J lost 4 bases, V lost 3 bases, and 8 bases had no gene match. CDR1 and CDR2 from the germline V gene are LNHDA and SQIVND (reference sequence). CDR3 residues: CASSISGVGAYEQYF. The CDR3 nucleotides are TGTGCCAGTAGTATTAGCGGGGTAGGGGCTTACGAGCAGTACTTC.

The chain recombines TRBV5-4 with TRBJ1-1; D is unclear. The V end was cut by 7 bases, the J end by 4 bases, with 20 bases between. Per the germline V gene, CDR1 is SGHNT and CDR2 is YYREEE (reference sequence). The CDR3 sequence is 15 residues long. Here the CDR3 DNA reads TGTGCCAGCTACCTCCAGTTAGAGGGAACCACTGAAGCTTTCTTT. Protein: CASYLQLEGTTEAFF.

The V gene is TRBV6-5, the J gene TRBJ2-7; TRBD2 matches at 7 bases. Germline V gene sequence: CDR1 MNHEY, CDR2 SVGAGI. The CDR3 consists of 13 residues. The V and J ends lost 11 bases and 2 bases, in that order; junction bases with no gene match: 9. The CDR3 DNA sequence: TGTGCCGGGCGACTAGCAAAAACCTACGAGCAGTACTTC. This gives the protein CAGRLAKTYEQYF.

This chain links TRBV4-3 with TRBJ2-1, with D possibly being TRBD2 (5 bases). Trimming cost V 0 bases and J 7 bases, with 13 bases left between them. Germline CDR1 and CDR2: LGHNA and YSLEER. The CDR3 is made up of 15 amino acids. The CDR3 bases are TGCGCCAGCAGCCAAGACTTGGCCCGGAGGAATGAGCAGTTCTTC. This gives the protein CASSQDLARRNEQFF.

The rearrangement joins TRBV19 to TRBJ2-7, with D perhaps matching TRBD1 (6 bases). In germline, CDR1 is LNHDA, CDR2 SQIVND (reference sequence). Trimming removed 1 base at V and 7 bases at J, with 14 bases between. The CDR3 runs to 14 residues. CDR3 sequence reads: CASSIGQGKGEQYF. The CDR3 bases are TGTGCCAGTAGTATAGGGCAGGGGAAAGGAGAGCAGTACTTC.

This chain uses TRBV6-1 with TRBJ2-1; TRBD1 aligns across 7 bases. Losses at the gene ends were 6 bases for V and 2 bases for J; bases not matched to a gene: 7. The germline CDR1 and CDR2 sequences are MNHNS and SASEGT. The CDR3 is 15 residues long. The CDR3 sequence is CASRTDREAYNEQFF. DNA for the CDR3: TGTGCCAGCAGAACCGACAGGGAAGCCTACAATGAGCAGTTCTTC.

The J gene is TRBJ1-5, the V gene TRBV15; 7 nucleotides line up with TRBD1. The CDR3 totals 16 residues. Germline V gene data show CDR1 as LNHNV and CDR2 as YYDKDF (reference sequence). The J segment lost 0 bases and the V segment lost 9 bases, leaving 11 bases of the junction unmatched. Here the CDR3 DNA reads TGTGCCACTAGATCTGGACAGGTTCTTAGCAATCAGCCCCAGCATTTT. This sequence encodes CATRSGQVLSNQPQHF. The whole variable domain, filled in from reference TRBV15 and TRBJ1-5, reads DAMVIQNPRYQVTQFGKPVTLSCSQTLNHNVMYWYQQKSSQAPKLLFHYYDKDFNNEADTPDNFQSRRPNTSFCFLDIRSPGLGDTAMYLCATRSGQVLSNQPQHFGDGTRLSIL.